This T cell receptor beta chain was obtained from a study of neoadjuvant anti-PD-1 for oral cavity cancer. Study information: Patients without progression got a fourth dose around day 43.

The time point: after neoadjuvant nivolumab, at surgical resection. Patients had HPV-negative, locally advanced oral cavity squamous cell carcinoma. This clone was picked up a small number of times. Its target is not known. Overall study findings and caveats: Expansion of preexisting intratumoral clones was suggested to aid response. Only three patients per response group were TCR-analyzed; validation needed.

Repertoires were generated with immunoSEQ multiplex PCR, while TCRdb's copy carries only in-frame clones and drops some. The sample lists about 15,000 clones, 40% occurring once. The sequences come from tumor tissue, collected after nivolumab (anti-PD-1) treatment. The TCR was taken from a person aged 35-79 years with oral cavity squamous cell carcinoma.

CDR3 sequence reads: CASSITRGDGYTF. The CDR3 DNA reads TGTGCCAGTAGTATAACGCGGGGGGACGGCTACACCTTC. The V gene is TRBV19, the J gene TRBJ1-2; D is perhaps TRBD1 (5 bases). The germline gives CDR1 LNHDA, CDR2 SQIVND (reference sequence). V was pared by 2 bases and J by 8 bases, with 12 bases between. CDR3 size: 13 residues.